The entry below gives a single T cell receptor beta chain sequence along with its context. This specimen belongs to a study of blood T cell repertoires in COVID-19. Original processing notes: Amplification with reference gene primers provided the estimates of nucleated cell counts. The repertoire was sequenced with immunoSEQ multiplex PCR; TCRdb's copy has only in-frame clones and lacks some. V and J calls and clone size are copied from that table; D and trimming were computed from the DNA. The sample lists about 98,000 clones; roughly four fifths were seen once. The sequenced sample was peripheral blood. This TCR was recovered from a man in his sixties with acute or convalescent COVID-19.

CDR3 in amino acids: CASSPQGVDYGYTF. CDR3 DNA: TGCGCCAGCAGCCCACAGGGGGTTGACTATGGCTACACCTTC. The rearrangement links TRBV4-1 to TRBJ1-2; 8 nucleotides align to TRBD1. This CDR3 spans 14 amino acids. Germline V gene lookup returns CDR1 MGHRA and CDR2 YSYEKL. Unmatched junction bases numbered 4, after V lost 4 bases and J lost 3 bases.